Reported below is one T cell receptor beta chain. The antigen is not known. The donors were part of the roughly 130-subject validation cohort, which stood apart from the approximately 630-subject first cohort. This entry comes from a study of cytomegalovirus exposure and HLA in healthy donors. Study-level points and caveats: The investigators catalogued 150 to 200 TCR beta chains as cytomegalovirus-associated.

The CDR3 contains 15 residues. Germline values: CDR1 SGDLS, CDR2 YYNGEE. V was clipped by 4 bases and J by 8 bases, with 19 bases between them. Measured with immunoSEQ multiplex PCR; TCRdb has only the in-frame clones, and not every one. The sample yields over 60,000 clones, approximately 95% seen once. Specimen: PBMCs. This clonotype was sampled from a man younger than 35 in good health and CMV-seronegative. This chain uses TRBV9 with TRBJ2-1; D perhaps matches TRBD2 (6 bases). As DNA, the CDR3 is TGTGCCAGCAGCCCAGAAGGGACTGCGGTCGATGAGCAGTTCTTC. This gives the protein CASSPEGTAVDEQFF.